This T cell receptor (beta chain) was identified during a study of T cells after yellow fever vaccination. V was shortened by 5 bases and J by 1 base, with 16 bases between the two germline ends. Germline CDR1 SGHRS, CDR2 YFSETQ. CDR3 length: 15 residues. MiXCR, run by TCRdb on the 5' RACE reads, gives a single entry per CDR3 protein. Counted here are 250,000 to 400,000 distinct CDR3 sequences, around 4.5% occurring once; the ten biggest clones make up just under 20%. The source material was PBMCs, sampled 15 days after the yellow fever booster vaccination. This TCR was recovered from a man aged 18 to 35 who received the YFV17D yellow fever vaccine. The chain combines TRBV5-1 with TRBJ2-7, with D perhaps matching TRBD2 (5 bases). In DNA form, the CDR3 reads TGCGCCAGCAGTAATGGAGGCAGCGTTTCCTACGAGCAGTACTTC. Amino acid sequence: CASSNGGSVSYEQYF.